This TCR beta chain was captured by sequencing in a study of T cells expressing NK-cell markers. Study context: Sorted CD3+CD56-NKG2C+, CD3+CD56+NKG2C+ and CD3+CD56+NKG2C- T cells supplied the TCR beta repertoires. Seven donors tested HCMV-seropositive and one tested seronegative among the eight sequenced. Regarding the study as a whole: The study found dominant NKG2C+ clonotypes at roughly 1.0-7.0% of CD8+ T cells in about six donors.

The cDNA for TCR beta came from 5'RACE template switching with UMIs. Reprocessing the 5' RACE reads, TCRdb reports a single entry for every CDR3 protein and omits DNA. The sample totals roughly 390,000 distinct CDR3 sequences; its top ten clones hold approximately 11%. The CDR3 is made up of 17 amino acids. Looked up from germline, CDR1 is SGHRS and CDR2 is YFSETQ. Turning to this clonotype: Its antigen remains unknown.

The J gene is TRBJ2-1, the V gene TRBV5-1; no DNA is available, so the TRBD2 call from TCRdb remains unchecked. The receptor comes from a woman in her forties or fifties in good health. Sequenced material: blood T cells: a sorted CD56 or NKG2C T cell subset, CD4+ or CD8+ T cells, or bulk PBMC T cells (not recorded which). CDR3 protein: CASSLDPSGGGFNEQFF.